The 29 T cell receptor beta chains presented below share a single source sample, sequenced in a study of Ad26.COV2.S vaccination and SARS-CoV-2 variants. This table comes from immunoSEQ multiplex PCR, and its TCRdb copy is limited to in-frame clones, with some not included. The sample consists of under 250,000 clones, 87% of them appearing once. This sample's treatment: 15 to 20 received Ad26.COV2.S at low or high dose, single or two shots; roughly five received placebo; per-sample allocation not given. Vaccine and placebo recipients were sampled on day 63 after the first injection. Sequencing used peripheral blood, obtained in a trial of Ad26.COV2.S vaccine versus placebo. These TCRs come from a person aged 18-60 years who received the Ad26.COV2.S COVID-19 vaccine or a placebo.

The sample holds a few counts of this clone. V and J are TRBV2 and TRBJ2-7; 9 bases match TRBD1. From germline, CDR1 is SNHLY and CDR2 FYNNEI. This CDR3 contains 12 residues. The junction had 2 bases not matched to a gene; V was cut back by 7 bases and J by 4 bases. The CDR3 DNA reads as TGTGCCAGCATACAGGGGGCTTACGAGCAGTACTTC. Translated: CASIQGAYEQYF.

The chain links TRBV29-1 to TRBJ2-3; 7 bases line up with TRBD2. The CDR3 length is 16 residues. The trim removed 4 bases at V and 2 bases at J, leaving 12 bases unmatched. The germline gives CDR1 SQVTM, CDR2 ANQGSEA. The CDR3 DNA follows: TGCAGCGTTGCTCGGGAGCGGGACCTAGACACAGATACGCAGTATTTT. The encoded protein is CSVARERDLDTDTQYF.

The chain uses TRBV11-2 and TRBJ2-5; TRBD2 matches 11 bases. The J segment lost 4 bases and the V segment lost 5 bases, leaving 3 bases of the junction unmatched. The CDR3 covers 14 residues. In germline, CDR1 is SGHAT, CDR2 FQNNGV. CDR3 nucleotides: TGTGCCAGCAGCCCAGGACTAGCGGGAGAGACCCAGTACTTC. Translating it yields CASSPGLAGETQYF.

A single count supports this clone. The CDR3 loop reads CASSSWTDSYGYTF. DNA for the CDR3: TGCGCCAGCAGCTCCTGGACAGACTCCTATGGCTACACCTTC. The genes are TRBV4-1 and TRBJ1-2; the D gene is possibly TRBD1 (6 bases). The ends were cut back, 5 bases at V and 4 bases at J, with 14 bases in the middle. The length of the CDR3 is 14 residues. CDR1 and CDR2 (germline): MGHRA, YSYEKL.

DNA for the CDR3: TGTGCCTGGAGTAGCAGGGGCTATGGCTACACCTTC. Its translation is CAWSSRGYGYTF. The chain links TRBV30 to TRBJ1-2; the D gene is possibly TRBD1 (6 bases). The germline V gene encodes CDR1 GTSNPN and CDR2 SVGIG (reference sequence). The CDR3 length is 12 residues. V lost 2 bases, J lost 4 bases, and 8 bases lay in between.

V is TRBV6-4 and J is TRBJ2-3; 11 nucleotides align to TRBD2. Germline CDR1 MRHNA, CDR2 SNTAGT. Trimming cost V 0 bases and J 4 bases; bases outside gene matches: 0. This CDR3 has 15 residues. CDR3 loop: CASSDSSGGADTQYF. The CDR3 bases are TGTGCCAGCAGTGACTCTAGCGGGGGGGCAGATACGCAGTATTTT.

The CDR3 reads CASSYRGSFLDEQYF. The CDR3 nucleotides read TGTGCCAGCAGTTACAGGGGTAGTTTCTTGGACGAGCAGTACTTC. This rearrangement joins TRBV9 to TRBJ2-7; 7 bases match TRBD1. V lost 5 bases and J lost 5; bases outside the gene matches: 13. The CDR3 length is 15 residues. The germline CDR1 and CDR2 sequences are SGDLS and YYNGEE.

The chain employs TRBV5-6 and TRBJ1-2; 8 bases agree with TRBD1. The J segment lost 1 base and the V segment lost 4 bases, leaving 6 bases of the junction unmatched. In germline, CDR1 is SGHDT, CDR2 YYEEEE. The CDR3 totals 15 residues. CDR3 sequence reads: CASSPLTGDNYGYTF. The DNA for the CDR3 is TGTGCCAGCAGCCCGTTGACAGGGGATAACTATGGCTACACCTTC.

This chain uses TRBV27 with TRBJ2-5, with D perhaps matching TRBD2 (6 bases). CDR3 length equals 16 residues. The germline V gene encodes CDR1 MNHEY and CDR2 SMNVEV (reference sequence). Trimming left V 2 bases short and J 1 base short, with 14 bases between. Written as DNA, the CDR3 is TGTGCCAGCAGTTTAAGCAGGGAGGCCCTCCAAGAGACCCAGTACTTC. Its protein product is CASSLSREALQETQYF.

The chain joins TRBV4-1 to TRBJ2-7; D gene ambiguous. This CDR3 has 13 residues. Trimming removed 1 base at V and 4 bases at J, with 8 bases between. Germline V gene lookup returns CDR1 MGHRA and CDR2 YSYEKL. The CDR3 loop is CASSQGSGYEQYF. CDR3 in DNA: TGCGCCAGCAGCCAAGGTTCCGGGTACGAGCAGTACTTC.

As to this clone: This same CDR3 is encoded by further DNA sequences in the sample. The rearrangement joins TRBV7-9 to TRBJ2-1; D possibly corresponds to TRBD2 (6 bases). The CDR3 is made up of 13 amino acids. Trimming took off 5 bases at V and 4 bases at J, with 9 bases between the two ends. Looked up from germline, CDR1 is SEHNR and CDR2 is FQNEAQ (reference sequence). The CDR3 bases are TGTGCCAGCAGCCGGGACTCTTACAATGAGCAGTTCTTC. Its translation: CASSRDSYNEQFF.

This chain joins TRBV6-2 or TRBV6-3 and TRBJ1-5; D gene ambiguous. The V and J ends lost 3 bases and 6 bases respectively, with 9 bases between them. CDR3 length: 13 amino acids. Looked up from germline, CDR1 is MNHEY and CDR2 is SVGEGT. This CDR3 reads CASSYGLIQPQHF. The CDR3 DNA follows: TGTGCCAGCAGTTATGGACTGATTCAGCCCCAGCATTTT.

This chain joins TRBV7-9 and TRBJ2-5; D ambiguous. Germline lookup yields CDR1 SEHNR and CDR2 FQNEAQ (reference sequence). The CDR3 contains 13 residues. Between the trimmed V and J ends, which lost 5 bases and 5 bases, there was a span of 12 bases. The CDR3, as DNA: TGTGCCAGCAGCACCCAAACGAGGGAGACCCAGTACTTC. Translated: CASSTQTRETQYF.

V is TRBV27 and J is TRBJ2-1, with TRBD2 identical over 11 bases. The V gene's germline CDR1 is MNHEY and CDR2 SMNVEV (reference sequence). CDR3 size: 14 residues. The V and J ends lost 8 bases and 14 bases, in that order; junction bases with no gene match: 14. The CDR3 is CASSLSGRAGLKFF. CDR3 DNA: TGTGCCAGCTCCCTTAGCGGGAGGGCCGGGTTAAAGTTCTTC.

This chain connects TRBV30 to TRBJ1-6, with no clear D. This CDR3 comprises 15 residues. Trimming cost V 1 base and J 1 base, with 8 bases left between them. CDR1 is GTSNPN, CDR2 SVGIG, per germline (reference sequence). The CDR3 DNA sequence: TGTGCCTGGAGTGAGGGAACGTCCTATAATTCACCCCTCCACTTT. Translation gives CAWSEGTSYNSPLHF.

The chain is built from TRBV7-3 and TRBJ2-2, with TRBD2 matching over 9 bases. The CDR3 totals 17 residues. Germline loops: CDR1 SGHTA, CDR2 FQGTGA. After removal of 2 bases from V and 4 bases from J, the junction contained 8 bases not matched to a gene. The CDR3: CASSLDGSGSPTGELFF. CDR3 bases: TGTGCCAGCAGCTTAGATGGTAGCGGGAGTCCCACCGGGGAGCTGTTTTTT.

The chain is built from TRBV11-2 and TRBJ1-1; D unresolved. This CDR3 comprises 13 residues. Germline V gene data show CDR1 as SGHAT and CDR2 as FQNNGV. The V end lost 5 bases, the J end lost 1 base, and 8 bases lay between the germline ends. The CDR3 sequence: CASSPGKNTEAFF. The CDR3, as DNA: TGTGCCAGCAGCCCCGGGAAGAACACTGAAGCTTTCTTT.

This chain uses TRBV3-1 (or the pseudogene TRBV3-2) with TRBJ2-1; D remains ambiguous. Germline V gives CDR1 LGHDT, CDR2 YNNKEL (reference sequence). Trimming pared 0 bases from V and 5 bases from J, leaving 11 bases between. The CDR3 covers 15 residues. CDR3 in amino acids: CASSQEMAPDNEQFF. The CDR3 nucleotides are TGTGCCAGCAGCCAAGAAATGGCCCCGGACAATGAGCAGTTCTTC.

V and J are TRBV7-9 and TRBJ2-4; TRBD1 is a possible D gene (5 bases). This CDR3 region has 19 residues. In germline, CDR1 is SEHNR, CDR2 FQNEAQ (reference sequence). The V end was cut by 2 bases, the J end by 3 bases, with 23 bases between. CDR3 in amino acids: CASSLPFNSDPRVKNIQYF. The CDR3 DNA follows: TGTGCCAGCAGCTTACCCTTTAATTCGGATCCCAGGGTCAAAAACATTCAGTACTTC.

The chain uses TRBV25-1 and TRBJ2-7; 9 bases are a match to TRBD1. The germline V gene has CDR1 MGHDK and CDR2 SYGVNS. CDR3 length: 14 amino acids. After removal of 7 bases from V and 4 bases from J, the junction contained 8 bases not matched to a gene. CDR3 residues: CASTRDRDGYEQYF. The CDR3 DNA follows: TGTGCCAGCACGAGGGACAGGGATGGGTACGAGCAGTACTTC.

This clone was recorded many times. This chain links TRBV7-2 with TRBJ2-7; D is perhaps TRBD1 or TRBD2 (5 bases each). The V end lost 3 bases, the J end lost 4 bases, and 16 bases lay between the germline ends. CDR1 and CDR2 from the germline V gene are SGHTA and FQGNSA. This CDR3 is 15 amino acids long. This CDR3 is CASSFTVGGTYEQYV. CDR3 DNA: TGTGCCAGCAGCTTTACAGTTGGGGGAACTTACGAGCAGTACGTC.

The chain employs TRBV7-9 and TRBJ2-2; 9 nucleotides agree with TRBD2. Looked up from germline, CDR1 is SEHNR and CDR2 is FQNEAQ (reference sequence). Trimming took 5 bases from V and 6 from J; bases not matched to a gene: 4. CDR3 size: 14 residues. The CDR3 is CASSTGTSPGELFF. CDR3 nucleotides: TGTGCCAGCAGCACCGGGACTAGCCCCGGGGAGCTGTTTTTT.

The chain is built from TRBV6-6 and TRBJ1-1; no clear D gene. Germline CDR1 reads MNHNY; CDR2 reads SVGAGI (reference sequence). The CDR3 contains 12 residues. V was shortened by 7 bases and J by 5 bases, with 11 bases between the two germline ends. In DNA, the CDR3 is TGTGCCAGCATTGGTGGATGGACTGAAGCTTTCTTT. Residues: CASIGGWTEAFF.

This clone has more than one count but fewer than ten. The CDR3 sequence: CASSQNSAGTAYEQYF. Here the CDR3 DNA reads TGCGCCAGCAGCCAAAATTCCGCGGGGACGGCCTACGAGCAGTACTTC. The chain carries TRBV4-3 and TRBJ2-7, with D tentatively TRBD2 (6 bases). The CDR3 is made up of 16 amino acids. CDR1 is LGHNA and CDR2 is YSLEER in the germline V gene. The germline V and J ends were trimmed by 2 bases and 2 bases, with 16 bases remaining between them.

The rearrangement links TRBV5-1 to TRBJ2-3; D remains ambiguous. Germline lookup yields CDR1 SGHRS and CDR2 YFSETQ. Trimming pared 5 bases from V and 2 bases from J, leaving 9 bases between. CDR3 length equals 13 residues. This CDR3 reads CASRFGITDTQYF. The CDR3 bases are TGCGCCAGCAGATTTGGGATCACAGATACGCAGTATTTT.

The rearrangement joins TRBV7-8 to TRBJ1-1; D gene ambiguous. This CDR3 comprises 19 residues. The V gene lost 2 bases and the J gene lost 4 bases, with 26 bases spanning the gap. CDR1 is SGHVS, CDR2 FQNEAQ, per germline. The CDR3 here is CASSLSQSGYGIRGTEAFF. CDR3 bases: TGTGCCAGCAGCTTAAGCCAGTCCGGGTACGGAATAAGAGGCACTGAAGCTTTCTTT.

V is TRBV15 and J is TRBJ2-6; a possible D gene is TRBD2 (5 bases). Germline CDR1 reads LNHNV; CDR2 reads YYDKDF (reference sequence). The V and J ends lost 4 bases and 0 bases respectively, with 16 bases between them. This CDR3 comprises 18 residues. This CDR3 is CATSNPGVAFSGANVLTF. CDR3 DNA sequence: TGTGCCACCAGCAACCCCGGGGTGGCGTTCTCTGGGGCCAACGTCCTGACTTTC.

This rearrangement joins TRBV29-1 to TRBJ1-1; TRBD1 aligns across 9 bases. CDR1 is SQVTM and CDR2 is ANQGSEA in the germline V gene. The CDR3 extends over 15 amino acids. With V trimmed by 6 bases and J by 0 bases, 8 bases remained unmatched. The CDR3 protein is CSVETGTGLNTEAFF. CDR3 DNA: TGCAGCGTAGAGACCGGGACAGGGTTGAACACTGAAGCTTTCTTT.

V is TRBV13 and J is TRBJ1-1, with TRBD1 as a possible D gene (5 bases). Trimming pared 4 bases from V and 1 base from J, leaving 10 bases between. CDR3 length equals 14 residues. Looked up from germline, CDR1 is PRHDT and CDR2 is FYEKMQ (reference sequence). The CDR3 sequence: CASSWGRSNTEAFF. CDR3 nucleotides: TGTGCCAGCAGCTGGGGACGGTCGAACACTGAAGCTTTCTTT. Filled out from reference TRBV13 and TRBJ1-1, the complete variable domain reads AAGVIQSPRHLIKEKRETATLKCYPIPRHDTVYWYQQGPGQDPQFLISFYEKMQSDKGSIPDRFSAQQFSDYHSELNMSSLELGDSALYFCASSWGRSNTEAFFGQGTRLTVV.